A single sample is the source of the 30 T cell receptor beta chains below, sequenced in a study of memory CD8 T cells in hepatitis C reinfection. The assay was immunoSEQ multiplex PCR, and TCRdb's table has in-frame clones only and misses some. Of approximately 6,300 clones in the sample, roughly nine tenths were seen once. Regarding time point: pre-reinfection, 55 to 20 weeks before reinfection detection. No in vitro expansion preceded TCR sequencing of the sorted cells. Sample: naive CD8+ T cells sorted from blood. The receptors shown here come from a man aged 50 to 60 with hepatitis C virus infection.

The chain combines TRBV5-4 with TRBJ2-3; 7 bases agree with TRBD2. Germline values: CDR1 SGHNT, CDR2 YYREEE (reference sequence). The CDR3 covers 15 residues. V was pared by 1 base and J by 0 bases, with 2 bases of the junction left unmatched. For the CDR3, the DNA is TGTGCCAGCAGCTTGCTAGCGGTGAGCACAGATACGCAGTATTTT. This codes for CASSLLAVSTDTQYF.

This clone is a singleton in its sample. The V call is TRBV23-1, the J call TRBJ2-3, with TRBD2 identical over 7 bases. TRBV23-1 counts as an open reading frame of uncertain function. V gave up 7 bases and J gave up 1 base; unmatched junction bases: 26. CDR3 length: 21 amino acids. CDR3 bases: TGCGCCAGCATACCCTTAGGTCATGGATATAGGCGGGAGACCCGCACAGATACGCAGTATTTT. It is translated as CASIPLGHGYRRETRTDTQYF.

In nucleotides, the CDR3 is TGTGCCAGCAGCTTAGATACCCGCCTAGCGGGGAGCTCCTACAATGAGCAGTTCTTC. It specifies CASSLDTRLAGSSYNEQFF. The chain uses TRBV11-2 and TRBJ2-1; 9 bases fit TRBD2. Germline values: CDR1 SGHAT, CDR2 FQNNGV. With V trimmed by 0 bases and J by 0 bases, 9 bases remained unmatched. The length of the CDR3 is 19 residues.

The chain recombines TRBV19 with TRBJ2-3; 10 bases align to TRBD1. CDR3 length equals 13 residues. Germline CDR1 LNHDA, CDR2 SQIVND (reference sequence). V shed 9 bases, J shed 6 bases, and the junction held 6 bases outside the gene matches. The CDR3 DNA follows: TGTGCCAGCTTACGGACAGGGGGGGATACGCAGTATTTT. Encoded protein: CASLRTGGDTQYF.

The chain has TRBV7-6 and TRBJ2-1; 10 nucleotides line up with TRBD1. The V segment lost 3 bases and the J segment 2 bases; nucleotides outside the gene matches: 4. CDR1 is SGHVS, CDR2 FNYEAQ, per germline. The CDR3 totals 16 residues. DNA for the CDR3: TGTGCCAGCAGCTTGGGACAGGGGCCTCCCTACAATGAGCAGTTCTTC. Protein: CASSLGQGPPYNEQFF.

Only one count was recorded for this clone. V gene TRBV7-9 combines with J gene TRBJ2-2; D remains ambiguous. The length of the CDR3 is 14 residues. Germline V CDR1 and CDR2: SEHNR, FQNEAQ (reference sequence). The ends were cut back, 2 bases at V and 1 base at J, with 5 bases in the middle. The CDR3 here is CASSLSENTGELFF. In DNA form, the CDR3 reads TGTGCCAGCAGCTTAAGCGAGAACACCGGGGAGCTGTTTTTT.

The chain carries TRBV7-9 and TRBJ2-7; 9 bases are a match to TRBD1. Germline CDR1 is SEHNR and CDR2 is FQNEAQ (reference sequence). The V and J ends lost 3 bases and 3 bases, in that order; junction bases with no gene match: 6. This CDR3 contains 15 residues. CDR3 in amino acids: CASSFLPGQGYEQYF. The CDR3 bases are TGTGCCAGCAGCTTCTTACCGGGACAGGGCTACGAGCAGTACTTC. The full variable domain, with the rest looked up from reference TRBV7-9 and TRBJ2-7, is DTGVSQNPRHKITKRGQNVTFRCDPISEHNRLYWYRQTLGQGPEFLTYFQNEAQLEKSRLLSDRFSAERPKGSFSTLEIQRTEQGDSAMYLCASSFLPGQGYEQYFGPGTRLTVT.

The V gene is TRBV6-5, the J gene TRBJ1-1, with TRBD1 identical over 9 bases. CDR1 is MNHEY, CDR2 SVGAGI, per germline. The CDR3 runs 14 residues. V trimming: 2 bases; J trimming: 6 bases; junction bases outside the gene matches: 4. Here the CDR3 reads CASSYGQGSAEAFF. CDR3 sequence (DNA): TGTGCCAGCAGTTACGGACAGGGGAGCGCTGAAGCTTTCTTT.

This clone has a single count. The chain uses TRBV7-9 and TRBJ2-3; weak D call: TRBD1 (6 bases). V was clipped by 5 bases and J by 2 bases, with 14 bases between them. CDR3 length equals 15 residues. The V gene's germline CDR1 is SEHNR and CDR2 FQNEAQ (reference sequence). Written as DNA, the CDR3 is TGTGCCAGCAGCCCCCAAAGACAGGACACAGATACGCAGTATTTT. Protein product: CASSPQRQDTDTQYF.

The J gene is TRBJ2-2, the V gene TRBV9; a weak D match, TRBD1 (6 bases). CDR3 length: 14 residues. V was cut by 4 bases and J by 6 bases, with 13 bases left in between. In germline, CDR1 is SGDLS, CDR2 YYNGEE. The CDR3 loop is CASSPWTASGELFF. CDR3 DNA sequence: TGTGCCAGCAGCCCGTGGACAGCCTCCGGGGAGCTGTTTTTT.

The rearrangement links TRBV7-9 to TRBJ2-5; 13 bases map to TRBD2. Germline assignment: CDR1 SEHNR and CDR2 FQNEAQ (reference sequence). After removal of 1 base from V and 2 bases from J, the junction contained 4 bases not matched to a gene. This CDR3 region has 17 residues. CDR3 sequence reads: CASSLGTSGSRQETQYF. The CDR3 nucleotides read TGTGCCAGCAGCTTAGGGACTAGCGGGAGTCGGCAAGAGACCCAGTACTTC.

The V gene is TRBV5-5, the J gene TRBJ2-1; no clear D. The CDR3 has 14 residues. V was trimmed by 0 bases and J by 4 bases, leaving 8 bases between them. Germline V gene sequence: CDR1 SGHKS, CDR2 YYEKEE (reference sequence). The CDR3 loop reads CASSLVIQYNEQFF. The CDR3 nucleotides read TGTGCCAGCAGCTTGGTTATCCAGTACAATGAGCAGTTCTTC. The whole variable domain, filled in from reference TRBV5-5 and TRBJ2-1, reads DAGVTQSPTHLIKTRGQQVTLRCSPISGHKSVSWYQQVLGQGPQFIFQYYEKEERGRGNFPDRFSARQFPNYSSELNVNALLLGDSALYLCASSLVIQYNEQFFGPGTRLTVL.

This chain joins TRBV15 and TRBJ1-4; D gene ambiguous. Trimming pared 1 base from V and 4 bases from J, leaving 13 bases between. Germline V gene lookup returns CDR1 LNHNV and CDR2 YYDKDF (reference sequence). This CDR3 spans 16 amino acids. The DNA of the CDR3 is TGTGCCACCAGCAGAGGGGTTGAGGGTATTAATGAAAAACTGTTTTTT. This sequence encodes CATSRGVEGINEKLFF.

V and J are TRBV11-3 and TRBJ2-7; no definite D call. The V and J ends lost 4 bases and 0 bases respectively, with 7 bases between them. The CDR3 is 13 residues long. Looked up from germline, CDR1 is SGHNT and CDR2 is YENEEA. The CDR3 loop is CASSSRISYEQYF. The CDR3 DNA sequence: TGTGCCAGCAGCTCTAGAATCTCCTACGAGCAGTACTTC. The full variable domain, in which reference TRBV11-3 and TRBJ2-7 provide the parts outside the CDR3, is EAGVVQSPRYKIIEKKQPVAFWCNPISGHNTLYWYLQNLGQGPELLIRYENEEAVDDSQLPKDRFSAERLKGVDSTLKIQPAELGDSAVYLCASSSRISYEQYFGPGTRLTVT.

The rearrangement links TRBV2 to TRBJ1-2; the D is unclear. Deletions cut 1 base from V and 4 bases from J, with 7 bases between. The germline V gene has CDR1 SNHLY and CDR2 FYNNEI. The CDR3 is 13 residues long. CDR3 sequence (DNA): TGTGCCAGCAGTGAAGGGGGAGGCTATGGCTACACCTTC. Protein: CASSEGGGYGYTF.

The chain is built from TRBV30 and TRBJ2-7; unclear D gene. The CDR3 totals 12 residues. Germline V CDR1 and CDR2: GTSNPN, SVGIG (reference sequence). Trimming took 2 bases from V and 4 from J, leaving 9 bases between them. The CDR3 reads CAWSLYSYEQYF. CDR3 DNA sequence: TGTGCCTGGAGTTTATACTCTTACGAGCAGTACTTC.

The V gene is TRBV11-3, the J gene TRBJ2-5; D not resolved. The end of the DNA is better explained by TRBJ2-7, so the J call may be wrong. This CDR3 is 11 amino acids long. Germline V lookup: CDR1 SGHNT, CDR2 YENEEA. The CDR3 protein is CASSVGYEQYF. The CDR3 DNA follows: TGTGCCAGCAGCGTAGGTTACGAGCAGTACTTC.

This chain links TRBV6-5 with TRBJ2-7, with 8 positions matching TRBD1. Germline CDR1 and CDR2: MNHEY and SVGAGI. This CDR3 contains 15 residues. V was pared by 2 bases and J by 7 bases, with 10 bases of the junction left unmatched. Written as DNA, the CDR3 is TGTGCCAGCAGTTACAGTTCCCAGGGGGCGAGAGAGCAGTACTTC. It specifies CASSYSSQGAREQYF.

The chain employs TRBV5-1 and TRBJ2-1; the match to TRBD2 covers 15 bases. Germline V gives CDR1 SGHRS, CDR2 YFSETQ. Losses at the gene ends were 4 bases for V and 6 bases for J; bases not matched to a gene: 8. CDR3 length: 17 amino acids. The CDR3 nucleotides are TGCGCCAGCAGCCCTGGACTAGCGGGAGGGTGGGGCAATGAGCAGTTCTTC. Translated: CASSPGLAGGWGNEQFF.

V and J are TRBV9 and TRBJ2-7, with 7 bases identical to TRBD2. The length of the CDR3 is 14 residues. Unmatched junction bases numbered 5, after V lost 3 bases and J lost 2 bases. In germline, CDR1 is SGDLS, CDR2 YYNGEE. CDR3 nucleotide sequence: TGTGCCAGCAGCGCCAGCGGGAACCCCTACGAGCAGTACTTC. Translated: CASSASGNPYEQYF.

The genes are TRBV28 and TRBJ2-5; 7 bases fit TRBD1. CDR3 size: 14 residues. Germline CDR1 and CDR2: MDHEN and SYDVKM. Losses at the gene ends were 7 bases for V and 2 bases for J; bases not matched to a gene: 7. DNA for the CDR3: TGTGCCAGCATAAGTACGGGACAGCAAGAGACCCAGTACTTC. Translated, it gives CASISTGQQETQYF. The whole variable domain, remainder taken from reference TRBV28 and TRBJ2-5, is DVKVTQSSRYLVKRTGEKVFLECVQDMDHENMFWYRQDPGLGLRLIYFSYDVKMKEKGDIPEGYSVSREKKERFSLILESASTNQTSMYLCASISTGQQETQYFGPGTRLLVL.

CDR3 in DNA: TGCGCCAGCAGTGAGACGATTGAGGGGAACACCGGGGAGCTGTTTTTT. It translates to CASSETIEGNTGELFF. J is TRBJ2-2 and V is TRBV10-1; D possibly corresponds to TRBD2 (5 bases). CDR1 and CDR2 (germline): WNHNN, SYGVQD (reference sequence). This CDR3 spans 16 amino acids. The ends were cut back, 2 bases at V and 1 base at J, with 11 bases in the middle.

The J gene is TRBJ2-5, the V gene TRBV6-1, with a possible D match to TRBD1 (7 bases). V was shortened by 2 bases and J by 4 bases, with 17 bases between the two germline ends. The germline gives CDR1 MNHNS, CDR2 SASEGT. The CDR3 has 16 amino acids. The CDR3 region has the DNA TGTGCCAGCAGTGAACATGCAGGGGGGTTTGGAGAGACCCAGTACTTC. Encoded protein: CASSEHAGGFGETQYF.

This CDR3 is CASSGTGVTEAFF. DNA for the CDR3: TGTGCCAGCAGTGGGACGGGAGTCACTGAAGCTTTCTTT. The chain combines TRBV2 with TRBJ1-1; D unresolved. CDR3 length: 13 amino acids. Trimming cost V 4 bases and J 4 bases, with 10 bases left between them. CDR1 is SNHLY and CDR2 is FYNNEI in the germline V gene.

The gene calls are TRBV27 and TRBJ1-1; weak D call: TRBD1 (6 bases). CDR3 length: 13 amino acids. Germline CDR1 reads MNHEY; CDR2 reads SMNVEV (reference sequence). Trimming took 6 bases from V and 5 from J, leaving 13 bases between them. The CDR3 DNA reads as TGTGCCAGCAGCCCAGGGGAAGGGACTGAAGCTTTCTTT. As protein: CASSPGEGTEAFF.

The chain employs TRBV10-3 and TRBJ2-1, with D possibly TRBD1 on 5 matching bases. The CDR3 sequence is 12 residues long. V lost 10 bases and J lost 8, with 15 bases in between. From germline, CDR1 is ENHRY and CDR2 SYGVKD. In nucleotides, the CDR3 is TGTGCCACCGGAATAATAGGGGATGAGCAGTTCTTC. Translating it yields CATGIIGDEQFF.

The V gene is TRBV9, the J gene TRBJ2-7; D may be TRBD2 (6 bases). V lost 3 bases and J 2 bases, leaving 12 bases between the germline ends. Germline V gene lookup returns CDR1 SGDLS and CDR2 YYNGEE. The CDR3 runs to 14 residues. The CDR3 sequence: CASSAGSPPYEQYF. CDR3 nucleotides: TGTGCCAGCAGCGCCGGGAGTCCCCCCTACGAGCAGTACTTC. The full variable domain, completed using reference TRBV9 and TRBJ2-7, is DSGVTQTPKHLITATGQRVTLRCSPRSGDLSVYWYQQSLDQGLQFLIQYYNGEERAKGNILERFSAQQFPDLHSELNLSSLELGDSALYFCASSAGSPPYEQYFGPGTRLTVT.

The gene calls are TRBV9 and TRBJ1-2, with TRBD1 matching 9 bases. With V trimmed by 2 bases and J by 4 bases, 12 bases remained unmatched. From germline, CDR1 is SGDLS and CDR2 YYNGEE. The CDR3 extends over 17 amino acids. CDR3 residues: CASSVRQGVGDGYGYTF. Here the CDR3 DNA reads TGTGCCAGCAGCGTTCGACAGGGGGTTGGAGATGGCTATGGCTACACCTTC.

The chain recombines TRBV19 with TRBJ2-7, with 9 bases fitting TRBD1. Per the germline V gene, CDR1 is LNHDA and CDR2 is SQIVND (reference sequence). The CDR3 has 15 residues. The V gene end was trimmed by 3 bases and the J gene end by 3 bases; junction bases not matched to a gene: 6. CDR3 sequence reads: CASSIGTGQIYEQYF. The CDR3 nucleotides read TGTGCCAGTAGTATTGGGACAGGGCAAATCTACGAGCAGTACTTC. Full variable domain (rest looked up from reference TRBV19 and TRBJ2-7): DGGITQSPKYLFRKEGQNVTLSCEQNLNHDAMYWYRQDPGQGLRLIYYSQIVNDFQKGDIAEGYSVSREKKESFPLTVTSAQKNPTAFYLCASSIGTGQIYEQYFGPGTRLTVT.

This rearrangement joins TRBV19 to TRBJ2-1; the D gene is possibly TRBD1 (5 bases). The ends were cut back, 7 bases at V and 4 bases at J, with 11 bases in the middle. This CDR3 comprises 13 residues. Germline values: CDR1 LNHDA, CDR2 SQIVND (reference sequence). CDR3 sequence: CASTPGQYNEQFF. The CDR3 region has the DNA TGTGCCAGTACCCCAGGGCAGTACAATGAGCAGTTCTTC.